The rows below give T cell receptor beta chains drawn from one sample of a study of cytomegalovirus exposure and HLA in healthy donors. The protocol was immunoSEQ multiplex PCR, while the TCRdb copy is restricted to in-frame clones and leaves out a portion. The repertoire holds approximately 77,000 clones, with more than 65% as singletons. Source material: PBMCs. The receptors were sampled from a male donor in good health and CMV-seropositive. Each CDR3 is given with its conserved first and last residue. Fields, in order: J gene, clone size, V gene, D gene, CDR3 protein, CDR3 DNA. The D gene is left open where the match is weak. Rows give clone size only sometimes, using once, few, many, or a class for an expanded clone.

>TRBJ2-1|NA|TRBV6-6|TRBD2
CASSYQAGGEFF
TGTGCCAGCAGTTACCAAGCGGGAGGGGAGTTCTTC
>TRBJ2-3|NA|TRBV5-1|NA
CASSLAGGRADTQYF
TGCGCCAGCAGCTTGGCCGGGGGAAGGGCAGATACGCAGTATTTT
>TRBJ2-7|few|TRBV28|NA
CASSPTAYEQYF
TGTGCCAGCAGCCCAACAGCCTACGAGCAGTACTTC
>TRBJ1-1|few|TRBV19|NA
CASSTYTEAFF
TGTGCCAGTAGTACCTACACTGAAGCTTTCTTT
>TRBJ2-7|NA|TRBV19|NA
CASSSQASRGEQYF
TGTGCCAGTAGTTCCCAGGCTTCTCGGGGAGAGCAGTACTTC
>TRBJ2-7|once|TRBV6-1|NA
CASSDPLIGQYEQYF
TGTGCCAGCAGTGACCCTCTGATTGGACAGTACGAGCAGTACTTC
>TRBJ2-5|NA|TRBV10-3|TRBD2
CAISGGSGRETQYF
TGTGCCATCAGTGGTGGTAGCGGGAGGGAGACCCAGTACTTC
>TRBJ1-6|few|TRBV2|TRBD1
CASSKAGQGTNSPLHF
TGTGCCAGCAGTAAGGCGGGACAGGGGACTAATTCACCCCTCCACTTT
>TRBJ1-4|NA|TRBV30|NA
CAWSVLRGGEKLFF
TGTGCCTGGAGTGTATTGAGGGGAGGAGAAAAACTGTTTTTT
>TRBJ1-4|NA|TRBV11-2|NA
CASSLAGSREKLFF
TGTGCCAGCAGCTTAGCAGGGTCTCGGGAAAAACTGTTTTTT
>TRBJ1-1|NA|TRBV6-5|TRBD1
CASSYDRVRTEAFF
TGTGCCAGCAGTTACGACAGGGTTCGCACTGAAGCTTTCTTT
>TRBJ2-7|NA|TRBV18|NA
CASSEQGYEQYF
TGTGCCAGCTCAGAGCAGGGCTACGAGCAGTACTTC
>TRBJ2-3|NA|TRBV7-3|TRBD1
CASSSGQGAADTQYF
TGTGCCAGCAGTTCCGGACAGGGAGCAGCAGATACGCAGTATTTT
>TRBJ1-3|few|TRBV13|TRBD1
CASSYGTGGIGDGNTIYF
TGTGCCAGCAGCTATGGGACAGGGGGAATAGGGGACGGAAACACCATATATTTT
>TRBJ2-7|few|TRBV2|TRBD2
CASTEEREDYEQYF
TGTGCCAGCACAGAAGAGCGGGAGGACTACGAGCAGTACTTC
>TRBJ1-5|NA|TRBV18|NA
CASSPPPGNQPQHF
TGTGCCAGCTCACCACCTCCCGGGAATCAGCCCCAGCATTTT
>TRBJ2-7|NA|TRBV5-1|TRBD2
CASSLGLAGTYEQYF
TGCGCCAGCAGCTTGGGACTAGCGGGGACCTACGAGCAGTACTTC
>TRBJ2-1|NA|TRBV7-9|NA
CASSSGPVSLRGNEQFF
TGTGCCAGCAGCTCGGGGCCCGTTTCCCTCCGGGGGAATGAGCAGTTCTTC
>TRBJ2-7|NA|TRBV5-5|NA
CASSLSSGDVEQYF
TGTGCCAGCAGCTTGTCTTCAGGGGACGTCGAGCAGTACTTC
>TRBJ2-1|once|TRBV5-5|TRBD2
CASSFLAGGEQFF
TGTGCCAGCAGCTTTTTAGCGGGGGGTGAGCAGTTCTTC
>TRBJ2-5|once|TRBV11-2|TRBD2
CASSPSRQLAGRLVTQYF
TGTGCCAGCAGCCCTAGCCGTCAACTAGCGGGAAGACTTGTGACCCAGTACTTC
>TRBJ1-2|NA|TRBV7-9|TRBD1
CASSRRDRGYTF
TGTGCCAGCAGTCGCCGGGACAGAGGCTACACCTTC
>TRBJ1-2|NA|TRBV5-8|TRBD1
CASSLAGTALRAHYGYTF
TGTGCCAGCAGCTTGGCCGGGACAGCACTCCGGGCCCACTATGGCTACACCTTC
>TRBJ2-7|NA|TRBV27|NA
CASSIRGTQDEQYF
TGTGCCAGCAGTATACGCGGGACCCAGGACGAGCAGTACTTC
>TRBJ1-4|NA|TRBV28|NA
CASSLVGGGEKLFF
TGTGCCAGCAGTTTAGTGGGGGGGGGTGAAAAACTGTTTTTT
>TRBJ2-7|few|TRBV19|NA
CASSIRGASSYEQYF
TGTGCCAGTAGTATTCGCGGGGCCAGCTCCTACGAGCAGTACTTC
>TRBJ2-7|NA|TRBV9|TRBD1
CASSSGTGDDEQYF
TGTGCCAGCAGCTCCGGGACAGGGGACGACGAGCAGTACTTC
>TRBJ1-3|NA|TRBV5-1|NA
CASKRTDSGNTIYF
TGCGCCAGCAAAAGGACAGACTCTGGAAACACCATATATTTT
>TRBJ2-7|NA|TRBV6-5|NA
CASSSTAYGQYF
TGTGCCAGCAGTTCTACAGCCTACGGGCAGTACTTC
>TRBJ2-1|NA|TRBV30|TRBD2
CAWTSGSLRPQFF
TGTGCCTGGACTAGCGGGAGTCTGAGGCCCCAGTTCTTC
>TRBJ2-1|once|TRBV2|NA
CASSASRGEQFF
TGTGCCAGCAGTGCCTCCCGGGGTGAGCAGTTCTTC
>TRBJ1-4|NA|TRBV30|NA
CAWTQATNEKLFF
TGTGCCTGGACACAAGCAACTAATGAAAAACTGTTTTTT
>TRBJ2-1|NA|TRBV7-6|TRBD2
CASSSTSGVNEQFF
TGTGCCAGCAGCTCGACTAGCGGGGTTAATGAGCAGTTCTTC
>TRBJ2-5|few|TRBV18|NA
CASSRRQRQETQYF
TGTGCCAGCTCACGCAGACAACGACAAGAGACCCAGTACTTC
>TRBJ2-5|NA|TRBV7-9|TRBD1
CASRSTGASQETQYF
TGTGCCAGCAGATCTACAGGGGCCTCCCAAGAGACCCAGTACTTC
>TRBJ2-6|NA|TRBV4-1|NA
CASSRVFSGANVLTF
TGCGCCAGCAGCCGAGTCTTTTCTGGGGCCAACGTCCTGACTTTC
>TRBJ1-5|NA|TRBV19|TRBD1
CASSIPGQGAYQPQHF
TGTGCCAGTAGTATCCCGGGACAGGGGGCTTATCAGCCCCAGCATTTT
>TRBJ1-1|few|TRBV5-8|TRBD1
CASKGFPRDRGAFF
TGTGCCAGCAAAGGTTTCCCCCGGGACAGAGGAGCTTTCTTT
>TRBJ2-3|once|TRBV12-5|NA
CASRERTSTDTQYF
TGTGCTAGTAGAGAGAGAACTAGCACAGATACGCAGTATTTT
>TRBJ2-7|NA|TRBV7-9|NA
CASSVDSYEQYF
TGTGCCAGCAGCGTGGACAGTTACGAGCAGTACTTC
>TRBJ2-3|NA|TRBV7-9|TRBD1
CASSDKTGSDTQYF
TGTGCCAGCAGCGATAAGACAGGGTCAGATACGCAGTATTTT
>TRBJ2-3|NA|TRBV28|NA
CASAQAHRAGDTQYF
TGTGCCAGCGCCCAGGCACACAGGGCCGGAGATACGCAGTATTTT
>TRBJ2-7|NA|TRBV7-2|TRBD1
CASSRNAGTGLEQYF
TGTGCCAGCAGCCGAAACGCCGGGACAGGGCTCGAGCAGTACTTC
>TRBJ2-2|NA|TRBV7-2|TRBD2
CASSLGLAGRKKLFF
TGTGCCAGCAGCTTAGGACTAGCGGGGCGGAAAAAGCTGTTTTTT
>TRBJ2-5|NA|TRBV2|NA
CASSEARGPQYF
TGTGCCAGCAGTGAAGCGCGCGGGCCCCAGTACTTC